The clone carrying this T cell receptor (beta chain) was seen a few times. Its antigen is not identified. These data belong to a study of T cell repertoires in cytomegalovirus infection. About the study: CMV infection and matching HLA type were both indicated by public TCR beta signatures. Study-level findings and limits: Clonotype analysis showed dominance of the ex vivo response by HLA-C-restricted CMV-specific TCR beta clonotypes.

This CDR3 has 16 residues. Germline assignment: CDR1 MNHNS and CDR2 SASEGT. V was shortened by 3 bases and J by 4 bases, with 16 bases between the two germline ends. TCRdb reprocessed the reads via MiXCR and lists one record per CDR3 protein. The data contain fewer than 1,000,000 distinct CDR3 sequences, about a third of them singletons. The sequences come from cultured CD8+ T cells from PBMCs, collected from culture after CMV antigen stimulation. The genes are TRBV6-1 and TRBJ1-5, with D possibly being TRBD1 (6 bases). This sequence was found in a human donor in good health (CMV status not recorded). Some clones in this sample may be carry-over from other donors' samples. CDR3: CASSDNRAPTNQPQHF. The CDR3 DNA follows: TGTGCCAGCAGTGACAACAGGGCTCCCACTAATCAGCCCCAGCATTTT.